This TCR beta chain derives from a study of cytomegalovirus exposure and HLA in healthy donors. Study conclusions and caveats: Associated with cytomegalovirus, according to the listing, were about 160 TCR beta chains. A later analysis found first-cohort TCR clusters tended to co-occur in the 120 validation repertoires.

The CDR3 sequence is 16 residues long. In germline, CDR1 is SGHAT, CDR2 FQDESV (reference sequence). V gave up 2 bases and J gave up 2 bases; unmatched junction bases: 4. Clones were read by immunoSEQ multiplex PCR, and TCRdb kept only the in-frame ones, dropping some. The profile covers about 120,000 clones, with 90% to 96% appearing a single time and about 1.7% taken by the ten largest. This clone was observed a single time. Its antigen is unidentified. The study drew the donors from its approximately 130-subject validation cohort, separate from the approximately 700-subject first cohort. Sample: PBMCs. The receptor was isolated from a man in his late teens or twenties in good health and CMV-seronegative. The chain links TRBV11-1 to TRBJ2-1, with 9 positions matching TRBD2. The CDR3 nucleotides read TGTGCCAGCAGCTTACTAGCGGGATCCCCCTACAATGAGCAGTTCTTC. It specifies CASSLLAGSPYNEQFF.